A single sample gave rise to the 29 T cell receptor beta chains below, sequenced in a study of CD8+ T cells in alopecia areata listed by TCRdb under 2018. The time point tag for this specimen amounts to: around 4 weeks on oral tofacitinib. The label giving this sample's treatment or condition can be read as: oral pan-JAK inhibitor, 5-10 mg twice daily. The library was made by the immunoSEQ multiplex PCR assay. RNA was extracted from all samples and reverse transcribed into cDNA as template for TCR sequencing. TCRdb obtained this table from immuneACCESS and retained in-frame rearrangements with V and J assigned. These tables miss some clones; where compared with another copy, unresolved V genes account for less than half of the shortfall, and the remainder is unexplained. In all, the sample holds about 200,000 clones, and about three fifths of those were seen once. The ten largest clones add up to around 3.2% of the sample.

Sample: CD4+ T cells sorted from blood, taken at week 4, from a patient treated with tofacitinib. Receptors were obtained from a human donor with alopecia areata.

The chain has TRBV4-1 and TRBJ2-3, with 8 bases matching TRBD2. CDR1 is MGHRA, CDR2 YSYEKL, per germline. The CDR3 runs 15 residues. The V gene end was trimmed by 6 bases and the J gene end by 10 bases; junction bases not matched to a gene: 15. The CDR3 bases are TGCGCCAGCAGGGCGACAGCCCGATCGGGGGGGGCGCAGTATTTT. This translates into CASRATARSGGAQYF.

The gene calls are TRBV29-1 and TRBJ1-5, with D uncertain. V lost 4 bases and J 5 bases, leaving 6 bases between the germline ends. This CDR3 is built from 11 residues. Per germline, CDR1 SQVTM and CDR2 ANQGSEA. This chain's CDR3 is CSVGKDQPQHF. The CDR3 coding sequence is TGCAGCGTTGGGAAGGATCAGCCCCAGCATTTT.

This clone was detected once. The genes are TRBV9 and TRBJ1-2, with 11 bases lining up with TRBD1. This CDR3 region has 15 residues. Losses at the gene ends were 0 bases for V and 4 bases for J; bases not matched to a gene: 2. Germline CDR1 SGDLS, CDR2 YYNGEE. The CDR3 DNA reads TGTGCCAGCAGCGTAGCCGGGACAGGGGGCTATGGCTACACCTTC. Amino acids: CASSVAGTGGYGYTF.

V gene TRBV4-2 combines with J gene TRBJ1-2, with D tentatively TRBD1 (6 bases). V was shortened by 0 bases and J by 3 bases, with 20 bases between the two germline ends. Germline V CDR1 and CDR2: LGHNA, YNFKEQ. The CDR3 is 18 amino acids. The CDR3 DNA sequence: TGTGCCAGCAGCCAAGATCTGGGGGGGCGGCTAAGGGACTATGGCTACACCTTC. This gives the protein CASSQDLGGRLRDYGYTF.

The genes are TRBV15 and TRBJ2-4; a weak D match, TRBD1 (5 bases). Germline lookup yields CDR1 LNHNV and CDR2 YYDKDF (reference sequence). The CDR3 covers 17 residues. Deletions cut 1 base from V and 0 bases from J, with 13 bases between. The CDR3 DNA reads as TGTGCCACCAGCAGAGGATCAGGGCAGATAGCCAAAAACATTCAGTACTTC. Translation gives CATSRGSGQIAKNIQYF.

The V and J genes are TRBV15 and TRBJ2-3; a possible D gene is TRBD2 (5 bases). Per germline, CDR1 LNHNV and CDR2 YYDKDF (reference sequence). The CDR3 has 13 amino acids. Trimming removed 3 bases from V and 5 bases from J, with 9 bases in between. The DNA of the CDR3 is TGTGCCACCAGCAGCTCTGGAGGAGATACGCAGTATTTT. Its protein is CATSSSGGDTQYF. Drawing the rest from reference TRBV15 and TRBJ2-3, the complete variable domain is DAMVIQNPRYQVTQFGKPVTLSCSQTLNHNVMYWYQQKSSQAPKLLFHYYDKDFNNEADTPDNFQSRRPNTSFCFLDIRSPGLGDTAMYLCATSSSGGDTQYFGPGTRLTVL.

This rearrangement joins TRBV5-1 to TRBJ2-2; D is unclear. CDR3 length equals 15 residues. Between the trimmed V and J ends, which lost 2 bases and 5 bases, there was a span of 13 bases. Germline V CDR1 and CDR2: SGHRS, YFSETQ. The CDR3 DNA reads as TGCGCCAGCAGCTTAGTCGAACAATCAACCGGGGAGCTGTTTTTT. This sequence encodes CASSLVEQSTGELFF.

This chain uses TRBV28 with TRBJ1-1; D unresolved. The V end was cut by 6 bases, the J end by 5 bases, with 13 bases between. Germline-derived CDR1 and CDR2 are MDHEN and SYDVKM. The CDR3 sequence is 13 residues long. The CDR3 DNA follows: TGTGCCAGCAGGCCCATAGAGGGTACTGAAGCTTTCTTT. Translating gives CASRPIEGTEAFF.

This clone was detected a few times. V is TRBV7-2 and J is TRBJ2-7; a weak D match, TRBD2 (6 bases). The germline V gene has CDR1 SGHTA and CDR2 FQGNSA. V dropped 4 bases and J dropped 2 bases, with 15 bases sitting between them. The CDR3 is 15 amino acids. This CDR3 is CASSSSLARAYEQYF. CDR3 nucleotides: TGTGCCAGCAGCTCCTCGCTAGCGCGAGCCTACGAGCAGTACTTC.

The V and J genes are TRBV5-1 and TRBJ2-7, with a tentative D call TRBD2 (7 bases). This CDR3 comprises 13 residues. The V gene lost 4 bases and the J gene lost 5 bases, with 13 bases spanning the gap. Germline CDR1 is SGHRS and CDR2 is YFSETQ. Written as DNA, the CDR3 is TGCGCCAGCAGCCCCGGGGGGCGCGACGAGCAGTACTTC. It is translated as CASSPGGRDEQYF.

The V gene is TRBV27, the J gene TRBJ2-7; D uncertain. V shed 6 bases and J shed 2 bases, with 8 bases lying between them. Per the germline V gene, CDR1 is MNHEY and CDR2 is SMNVEV (reference sequence). The CDR3 is made up of 12 amino acids. CDR3: CASSRNPYEQYF. In DNA, the CDR3 is TGTGCCAGCAGCCGGAATCCCTACGAGCAGTACTTC.

The chain uses TRBV30 and TRBJ1-3, with 10 bases aligning to TRBD1. Germline V gives CDR1 GTSNPN, CDR2 SVGIG (reference sequence). This CDR3 region has 15 residues. Germline trimming cut 4 bases from V and 6 bases from J; bases unmatched to any gene: 9. CDR3 region: CAWTWDRGRVNTIYF. The CDR3, as DNA: TGTGCCTGGACTTGGGACAGGGGAAGAGTAAACACCATATATTTT. Using reference TRBV30 and TRBJ1-3 for the parts outside the CDR3, the full variable domain is SQTIHQWPATLVQPVGSPLSLECTVEGTSNPNLYWYRQAAGRGLQLLFYSVGIGQISSEVPQNLSASRPQDRQFILSSKKLLLSDSGFYLCAWTWDRGRVNTIYFGEGSWLTVV.

The chain couples TRBV5-6 to TRBJ2-1; D not resolved. Trimming cost V 4 bases and J 7 bases, with 15 bases left between them. In germline, CDR1 is SGHDT, CDR2 YYEEEE. The length of the CDR3 is 14 residues. DNA for the CDR3: TGTGCCAGCAGCACCCTCTTTCGGCCGAATGAGCAGTTCTTC. Translating it yields CASSTLFRPNEQFF.

This chain joins TRBV7-9 and TRBJ1-6; D gene unclear. The germline gives CDR1 SEHNR, CDR2 FQNEAQ (reference sequence). With 1 base removed from V and 10 bases from J, the gap between germline ends came to 8 bases. The CDR3 spans 13 residues. Written as DNA, the CDR3 is TGTGCCAGCAGCTTAGAGGGTTCGTCACCCCTCCACTTT. As protein: CASSLEGSSPLHF. Complete variable domain (other parts from reference TRBV7-9 and TRBJ1-6): DTGVSQNPRHKITKRGQNVTFRCDPISEHNRLYWYRQTLGQGPEFLTYFQNEAQLEKSRLLSDRFSAERPKGSFSTLEIQRTEQGDSAMYLCASSLEGSSPLHFGNGTRLTVT.

The chain employs TRBV30 and TRBJ1-1, with a tentative D call TRBD1 (6 bases). This CDR3 has 14 amino acids. Germline loops: CDR1 GTSNPN, CDR2 SVGIG (reference sequence). Trimming stripped 2 bases from V and 1 base from J, with 11 bases between. The CDR3 region is CAWSFQGTNTEAFF. The CDR3 nucleotides read TGTGCCTGGAGTTTTCAGGGGACGAACACTGAAGCTTTCTTT.

The chain couples TRBV6-6 to TRBJ2-5, with 7 bases fitting TRBD1. Germline V gene sequence: CDR1 MNHNY, CDR2 SVGAGI (reference sequence). J lost 1 base, V lost 6 bases, and 8 bases had no gene match. The CDR3 totals 15 residues. The CDR3 reads CASSPRTGPQETQYF. CDR3 DNA: TGTGCCAGCAGCCCAAGGACAGGTCCCCAAGAGACCCAGTACTTC.

The V and J genes are TRBV4-1 and TRBJ1-3, with 10 bases lining up with TRBD1. Germline V gene data show CDR1 as MGHRA and CDR2 as YSYEKL. This CDR3 has 17 residues. Unmatched junction bases numbered 9, after V lost 5 bases and J lost 2 bases. CDR3 DNA: TGCGCCAGCAGCTACCAATCGGGACAGGGGCCTGGAAACACCATATATTTT. Its translation is CASSYQSGQGPGNTIYF.

The chain couples TRBV29-1 to TRBJ2-6, with 10 bases that match TRBD1. Germline loops: CDR1 SQVTM, CDR2 ANQGSEA. The CDR3 runs to 15 residues. J gave up 1 base and V 8 bases, and 5 bases lay outside the gene matches. The CDR3: CSTRDRGSGANVLTF. In DNA, the CDR3 is TGCAGCACCCGGGACAGGGGTTCTGGGGCCAACGTCCTGACTTTC. Variable domain in full (rest from reference TRBV29-1 and TRBJ2-6): SAVISQKPSRDICQRGTSLTIQCQVDSQVTMMFWYRQQPGQSLTLIATANQGSEATYESGFVIDKFPISRPNLTFSTLTVSNMSPEDSSIYLCSTRDRGSGANVLTFGAGSRLTVL.

This clone has just a few counts. V gene TRBV29-1 combines with J gene TRBJ1-5; D may be TRBD1 (5 bases). V was trimmed by 4 bases and J by 4 bases, leaving 11 bases between them. Germline V gene sequence: CDR1 SQVTM, CDR2 ANQGSEA. The CDR3 is 13 residues long. The CDR3 DNA reads as TGCAGCGTTGGGGGGAGTACAAATCAGCCCCAGCATTTT. This translates into CSVGGSTNQPQHF.

The chain joins TRBV4-1 to TRBJ1-4, with D possibly TRBD1 on 5 matching bases. V lost 11 bases, J lost 0 bases, and 16 bases lay in between. The CDR3 extends over 15 amino acids. CDR1 is MGHRA, CDR2 YSYEKL, per germline. Written as DNA, the CDR3 is TGCGCCTGCAAGACAGTGGATACAACTAATGAAAAACTGTTTTTT. This translates into CACKTVDTTNEKLFF.

As for this clone: Within the sample, other DNA sequences also encode this same CDR3. V gene TRBV29-1 combines with J gene TRBJ1-6; TRBD1 matches at 7 bases. This CDR3 spans 13 amino acids. From germline, CDR1 is SQVTM and CDR2 ANQGSEA. V gave up 5 bases and J gave up 6 bases; unmatched junction bases: 4. For the CDR3, the DNA is TGCAGCGTTCGTGGGACAGCTAATTCACCCCTCCACTTT. It encodes CSVRGTANSPLHF.

This chain joins TRBV30 and TRBJ1-2; 8 bases fit TRBD1. Germline CDR1 is GTSNPN and CDR2 is SVGIG (reference sequence). V gave up 1 base and J gave up 0 bases; unmatched junction bases: 4. The CDR3 covers 15 residues. CDR3 loop: CAWSAGQAPNYGYTF. CDR3 DNA sequence: TGTGCCTGGAGTGCGGGACAGGCACCTAACTATGGCTACACCTTC.

The chain recombines TRBV5-1 with TRBJ2-2; the match to TRBD1 covers 8 bases. The germline V gene has CDR1 SGHRS and CDR2 YFSETQ. V shed 5 bases, J shed 2 bases, and the junction held 5 bases outside the gene matches. CDR3 size: 15 residues. The CDR3 DNA is TGCGCCAGCAGGAGGACAGGGTTAAACACCGGGGAGCTGTTTTTT. Residues: CASRRTGLNTGELFF.

The chain uses TRBV29-1 and TRBJ1-1; D gene uncertain. V lost 8 bases, J lost 2 bases, and 3 bases lay in between. Germline CDR1 SQVTM, CDR2 ANQGSEA. The CDR3 loop spans 9 amino acids. CDR3 sequence (DNA): TGCAGCACTAACACTGAAGCTTTCTTT. Protein: CSTNTEAFF.

This clone was recorded only once. This sequence joins TRBV4-2 and TRBJ1-5; tentatively, D is TRBD1 (6 bases). Germline values: CDR1 LGHNA, CDR2 YNFKEQ. The germline V and J ends were trimmed by 3 bases and 2 bases, with 14 bases remaining between them. The CDR3 is 16 amino acids. CDR3 bases: TGTGCCAGCAGCCACGAAACAGGGATGGGCAATCAGCCCCAGCATTTT. It translates to CASSHETGMGNQPQHF.

The V gene is TRBV2, the J gene TRBJ2-1; D gene uncertain. The V end was cut by 5 bases, the J end by 6 bases, with 17 bases between. The CDR3 spans 15 residues. Germline V lookup: CDR1 SNHLY, CDR2 FYNNEI. CDR3 DNA: TGTGCCAGCAGTACACAGACGTACGGGTCCAATGAGCAGTTCTTC. Its protein is CASSTQTYGSNEQFF.

The rearrangement joins TRBV5-1 to TRBJ2-5; 8 bases align to TRBD1. CDR1 and CDR2 from the germline V gene are SGHRS and YFSETQ. The V segment lost 9 bases and the J segment 1 base; nucleotides outside the gene matches: 11. The CDR3 is made up of 15 amino acids. The DNA for the CDR3 is TGCGCCACCACAGCCCTGGGGACAGGCCAAGAGACCCAGTACTTC. The encoded protein is CATTALGTGQETQYF.

In this sample, this clone turned up once. V gene TRBV29-1 combines with J gene TRBJ1-1; D is unresolved. The CDR3 covers 14 residues. Between the trimmed V and J ends, which lost 0 bases and 1 base, there was a span of 9 bases. The V gene's germline CDR1 is SQVTM and CDR2 ANQGSEA. CDR3 sequence: CSVEDQTKNTEAFF. The CDR3 DNA follows: TGCAGCGTTGAAGATCAGACTAAGAACACTGAAGCTTTCTTT. Filled out from reference TRBV29-1 and TRBJ1-1, the complete variable domain reads SAVISQKPSRDICQRGTSLTIQCQVDSQVTMMFWYRQQPGQSLTLIATANQGSEATYESGFVIDKFPISRPNLTFSTLTVSNMSPEDSSIYLCSVEDQTKNTEAFFGQGTRLTVV.

This clone was found a few times. The chain links TRBV29-1 to TRBJ2-7; D gene unclear. Germline V gives CDR1 SQVTM, CDR2 ANQGSEA. Trimming took 2 bases from V and 3 from J, leaving 5 bases between them. CDR3 length: 11 amino acids. The CDR3 protein is CSVEHLYEQYF. For the CDR3, the DNA is TGCAGCGTTGAACACCTCTACGAGCAGTACTTC.